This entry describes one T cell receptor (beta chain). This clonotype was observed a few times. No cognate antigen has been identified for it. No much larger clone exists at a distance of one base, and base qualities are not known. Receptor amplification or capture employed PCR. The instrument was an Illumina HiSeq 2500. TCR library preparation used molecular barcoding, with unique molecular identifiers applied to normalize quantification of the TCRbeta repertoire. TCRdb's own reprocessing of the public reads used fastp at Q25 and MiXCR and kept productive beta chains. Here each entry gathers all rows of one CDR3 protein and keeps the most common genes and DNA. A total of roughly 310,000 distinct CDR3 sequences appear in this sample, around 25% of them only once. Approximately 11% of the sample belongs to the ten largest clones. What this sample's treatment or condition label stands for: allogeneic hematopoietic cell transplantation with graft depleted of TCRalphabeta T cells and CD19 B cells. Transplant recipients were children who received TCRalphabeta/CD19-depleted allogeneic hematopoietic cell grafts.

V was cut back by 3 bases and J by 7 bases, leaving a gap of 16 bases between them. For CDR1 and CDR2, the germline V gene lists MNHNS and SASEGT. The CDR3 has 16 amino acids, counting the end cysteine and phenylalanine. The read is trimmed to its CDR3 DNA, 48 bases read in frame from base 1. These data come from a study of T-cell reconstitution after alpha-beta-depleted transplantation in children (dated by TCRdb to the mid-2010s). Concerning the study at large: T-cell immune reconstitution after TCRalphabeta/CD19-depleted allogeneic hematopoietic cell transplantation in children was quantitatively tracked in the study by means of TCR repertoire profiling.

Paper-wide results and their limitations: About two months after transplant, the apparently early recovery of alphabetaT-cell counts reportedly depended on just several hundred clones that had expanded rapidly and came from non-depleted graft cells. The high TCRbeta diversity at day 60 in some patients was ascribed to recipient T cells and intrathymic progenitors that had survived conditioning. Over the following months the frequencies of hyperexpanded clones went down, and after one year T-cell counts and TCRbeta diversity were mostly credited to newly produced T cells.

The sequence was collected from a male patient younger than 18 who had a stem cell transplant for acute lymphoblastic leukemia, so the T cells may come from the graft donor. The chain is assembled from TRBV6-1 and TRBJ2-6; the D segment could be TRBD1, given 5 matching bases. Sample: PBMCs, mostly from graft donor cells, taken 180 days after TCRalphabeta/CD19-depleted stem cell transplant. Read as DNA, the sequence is TGTGCCAGCAGTGAGCTACAGGCTATACGAGCCAACGTCCTGACTTTC. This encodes CASSELQAIRANVLTF.